The rows below give T cell receptor beta chains drawn from one sample of a study of cytomegalovirus exposure and HLA in healthy donors. Libraries were prepared by immunoSEQ multiplex PCR; TCRdb keeps only in-frame clonotypes and omits some of them. The table shows 150,000 or so clones, with 70% to 80% occurring only once. The sequencing input was PBMCs. All receptors come from a man younger than 45 in good health and CMV-seropositive. Both conserved end residues are part of each CDR3. A D gene is named only where the DNA matches it firmly. Clone size is given for some rows only: seen once, a few or many times, or a class if the clone is expanded.

D gene,J gene,clone size,V gene,CDR3 length,CDR3 protein,CDR3 DNA
NA,TRBJ1-5,few,TRBV5-1,13,CASSLSSTQPQHF,TGCGCCAGCAGCTTATCCAGTACTCAGCCCCAGCATTTT
NA,TRBJ1-1,many,TRBV9,12,CASSPRDTEAFF,TGTGCCAGCAGCCCGAGGGACACTGAAGCTTTCTTT
NA,TRBJ1-1,NA,TRBV7-6,12,CASSLDGGEAFF,TGTGCCAGCAGCTTAGATGGGGGCGAAGCTTTCTTT
NA,TRBJ1-2,NA,TRBV18,13,CASSPLESQGYTF,TGTGCCAGCTCACCACTGGAGAGTCAAGGCTACACCTTC
NA,TRBJ2-3,NA,TRBV11-2,17,CASSLTRGSGGADTQYF,TGTGCCAGCAGCTTAACCCGTGGTAGCGGAGGAGCAGATACGCAGTATTTT
NA,TRBJ1-1,NA,TRBV15,13,CATARGLNTEAFF,TGTGCCACCGCGCGGGGGCTTAACACTGAAGCTTTCTTT
NA,TRBJ1-3,NA,TRBV12-5,14,CASGPNGQGNTIYF,TGTGCTAGTGGTCCGAACGGACAAGGAAACACCATATATTTT
NA,TRBJ2-2,NA,TRBV27,14,CASSFEVNTGELFF,TGTGCCAGCAGTTTTGAGGTGAACACCGGGGAGCTGTTTTTT
NA,TRBJ2-7,NA,TRBV4-2,14,CASSSGLPSYEQYF,TGTGCCAGCAGCTCGGGACTGCCCTCCTACGAGCAGTACTTC
TRBD1,TRBJ2-7,few,TRBV9,14,CASSAGQGRYEQYF,TGTGCCAGCAGCGCTGGACAGGGTCGTTACGAGCAGTACTTC
NA,TRBJ2-7,NA,TRBV7-2,16,CASSLGFRDSAYEQYF,TGTGCCAGCAGCTTAGGTTTCCGGGATTCCGCCTACGAGCAGTACTTC
TRBD2,TRBJ2-1,NA,TRBV7-3,16,CASSSSGGNSYNEQFF,TGTGCCAGCAGCTCTAGCGGGGGCAACTCCTACAATGAGCAGTTCTTC
TRBD1,TRBJ1-2,NA,TRBV6-1,17,CASSDDRVGASNYGYTF,TGTGCCAGCAGTGACGACAGGGTCGGGGCTTCTAACTATGGCTACACCTTC
NA,TRBJ2-3,NA,TRBV7-7,13,CASSFQGTDTQYF,TGTGCCAGCAGCTTCCAGGGTACAGATACGCAGTATTTT